This T cell receptor (beta chain) appears in the sequencing data of a study of blood T cells in healthy people across ages. Broader study findings: Older individuals had lower TCR beta diversity per million T cells (the decline was roughly linear).

This clonotype was counted a few times. No antigen is known for it. With a J-beta primer mix and a sample-barcoded 5' primer, a second PCR ran roughly 6 to 11 cycles. A tag from a template-switch adaptor with 12 random nucleotides marked each cDNA molecule. TCRdb fed the 5' RACE reads into MiXCR, producing one record per CDR3 protein. Of about 1.1 million distinct CDR3 sequences in the sample, more than 30% were seen once. The people who gave samples were healthy Caucasians from Russia, aged about 6 to 100. Germline V gives CDR1 SQVTM, CDR2 ANQGSEA. This CDR3 spans 12 amino acids. V shed 1 base and J 12 bases; nucleotides not matched to a gene: 8.

The rearrangement uses TRBV29-1 and TRBJ1-2, with 7 positions matching TRBD1. This clonotype was sampled from a man between 18 and 29 years old in good health. The sample consisted of blood. CDR3: CSVEVGGPVHTF. The CDR3 region has the DNA TGCAGCGTTGAAGTAGGGGGCCCAGTGCACACCTTC.